The 9 T cell receptor beta chains below all came from one sample that was sequenced in a study of circulating CD8 cells and anti-PD-1 response in melanoma. The QIAseq Immune Repertoire TCR panel built the libraries from approximately 15 ng of total RNA. MiXCR, run by TCRdb on the reads, gives a single entry per CDR3 protein. The repertoire holds about 650 distinct CDR3 sequences, with less than 9.5% as singletons. Sorting of live CD3+CD8+TCRalphabeta+ cells by PD-1 and/or TIGIT gave four subsets. The sequencing here drew on CD8+ T cells from PBMCs, taken at baseline or after one month of anti-PD-1 therapy (not recorded which). These receptors were collected from a human donor with melanoma.

This clonotype counts as large. The CDR3 nucleotides read TGTGCCAGCAGCTTATTAGCGGGGGCCCCGGACATTCAGTACTTC. The encoded protein is CASSLLAGAPDIQYF. The gene calls are TRBV7-2 and TRBJ2-4; 9 positions match TRBD2. Germline CDR1 is SGHTA and CDR2 is FQGNSA. The CDR3 is 15 residues long. With V trimmed by 2 bases and J by 8 bases, 7 bases remained unmatched.

The V call is TRBV19, the J call TRBJ1-6, with no clear D. Trimming stripped 3 bases from V and 0 bases from J, with 6 bases between. Germline V gene sequence: CDR1 LNHDA, CDR2 SQIVND (reference sequence). This CDR3 contains 15 residues. Here the CDR3 DNA reads TGTGCCAGTAGTATTGAGAGCTCCTATAATTCACCCCTCCACTTT. Protein product: CASSIESSYNSPLHF.

V usage is TRBV27 and J usage is TRBJ2-5; TRBD2 matches 9 bases. The CDR3 runs 14 residues. With V trimmed by 5 bases and J by 5 bases, 6 bases remained unmatched. CDR1 and CDR2 from the germline V gene are MNHEY and SMNVEV (reference sequence). The DNA for the CDR3 is TGTGCCAGCAGTCCCGCGGGGGGGCAGGAGACCCAGTACTTC. Amino acid sequence: CASSPAGGQETQYF.

By its share, this clonotype is medium-sized (0.01 to 0.1%). The junction departs from the called germline gene at one end, perhaps through a read error. The chain uses TRBV5-4 and TRBJ1-6; D unclear. From germline, CDR1 is SGHNT and CDR2 YYREEE (reference sequence). The CDR3 totals 15 residues. CDR3 in DNA: TGTGCCGGCAGCCAAGTTGGGGTTTGGAATTCACCCCTCCACTTT. This sequence encodes CAGSQVGVWNSPLHF.

The chain employs TRBV28 and TRBJ1-1; tentative D call: TRBD1 (6 bases). Germline values: CDR1 MDHEN, CDR2 SYDVKM. The CDR3 has 14 amino acids. V was trimmed by 5 bases and J by 1 base, leaving 11 bases between them. Written as DNA, the CDR3 is TGTGCCAGCAGTCCCCCGACAGGGAACACTGAAGCTTTCTTT. This sequence encodes CASSPPTGNTEAFF.

This clonotype is large within its sample. J is TRBJ1-2 and V is TRBV2; a possible D gene is TRBD1 (6 bases). The germline CDR1 and CDR2 sequences are SNHLY and FYNNEI. V was shortened by 2 bases and J by 4 bases, with 14 bases between the two germline ends. This CDR3 has 15 residues. The DNA of the CDR3 is TGTGCCAGCAGTGAAAGGAAGAGGGACACCTATGGCTACACCTTC. Protein: CASSERKRDTYGYTF.

This clonotype was counted only a few times. The CDR3 DNA reads TGTGCCAGCAGCTTAGGCGGGACCGACAGCAATCAGCCCCAGCATTTT. This encodes CASSLGGTDSNQPQHF. The chain recombines TRBV5-5 with TRBJ1-5; weak D call: TRBD1 (5 bases). Germline loops: CDR1 SGHKS, CDR2 YYEKEE (reference sequence). The CDR3 runs 16 residues. The V end was cut by 2 bases, the J end by 1 base, with 13 bases between.

This clonotype has more than one count but fewer than ten. The chain employs TRBV12-3 or TRBV12-4 and TRBJ2-3, with a weak D call TRBD1 (5 bases). The CDR3 has 11 amino acids. V lost 8 bases to trimming and J lost 6 bases, with 9 bases between them. The CDR3 DNA sequence: TGTGCCAGCTCACAGGCGGATACGCAGTATTTT. It specifies CASSQADTQYF.

The chain joins TRBV24-1 to TRBJ2-1; TRBD1 agrees at 8 bases. The CDR3 sequence is 18 residues long. Losses at the gene ends were 4 bases for V and 0 bases for J; bases not matched to a gene: 10. CDR1 and CDR2 from the germline V gene are KGHDR and SFDVKD. In DNA, the CDR3 is TGTGCCACCAGTGAGACAGGGGCCTTACCTGGCTCCTACAATGAGCAGTTCTTC. Protein: CATSETGALPGSYNEQFF.